These 25 T cell receptor beta chains were all obtained from the same sample, sequenced in a study of shared clonotypes between healthy human individuals. Libraries were prepared by immunoSEQ multiplex PCR; TCRdb keeps only in-frame clonotypes and omits some of them. The sample includes a few hundred thousand clones, more than 60% seen only once; the top ten take 10%. The sequenced sample was memory CD4+ T cells sorted from blood. Subset noted: CD45RA-negative fraction. The source is a man between 25 and 39 years old in good health.

The chain couples TRBV6-1 to TRBJ1-1; D may be TRBD1 (6 bases). Germline V CDR1 and CDR2: MNHNS, SASEGT. The CDR3 is 16 amino acids. Trimming removed 4 bases from V and 10 bases from J, with 25 bases in between. This CDR3 is CASSVTGTRVGGAAFF. The CDR3 DNA follows: TGTGCCAGCAGTGTTACCGGGACAAGGGTGGGGGGGGCAGCTTTCTTT.

V is TRBV6-6 and J is TRBJ2-1; 7 bases match TRBD2. The junction had 5 bases not matched to a gene; V was cut back by 6 bases and J by 0 bases. This CDR3 is built from 15 residues. Looked up from germline, CDR1 is MNHNY and CDR2 is SVGAGI (reference sequence). The CDR3 region has the DNA TGTGCCAGCAGCCTAGCGGAGATCTCCTACAATGAGCAGTTCTTC. Its protein is CASSLAEISYNEQFF.

This sequence joins TRBV18 and TRBJ2-6; D is unclear. V was clipped by 3 bases and J by 0 bases, with 9 bases between them. The germline V gene encodes CDR1 KGHSH and CDR2 LQKENI. This CDR3 has 16 residues. CDR3 bases: TGTGCCAGCTCACCCCTTCGGAACTCTGGGGCCAACGTCCTGACTTTC. It encodes CASSPLRNSGANVLTF.

V usage is TRBV5-1 and J usage is TRBJ2-1, with D unclear. Trimming removed 4 bases from V and 0 bases from J, with 8 bases in between. This CDR3 comprises 14 residues. The germline V gene encodes CDR1 SGHRS and CDR2 YFSETQ. CDR3 protein: CASSPRPSYNEQFF. The CDR3 nucleotides read TGCGCCAGCAGCCCACGCCCCTCCTACAATGAGCAGTTCTTC.

The V call is TRBV20-1, the J call TRBJ2-7; D not resolved. Trimming removed 6 bases from V and 6 bases from J, with 9 bases in between. The germline V gene has CDR1 DFQATT and CDR2 SNEGSKA (reference sequence). This CDR3 contains 10 residues. Here the CDR3 reads CSATALEQYF. In DNA, the CDR3 is TGCAGTGCCACCGCTCTCGAGCAGTACTTC.

This chain connects TRBV5-5 to TRBJ2-1; D possibly corresponds to TRBD1 (5 bases). Looked up from germline, CDR1 is SGHKS and CDR2 is YYEKEE (reference sequence). CDR3 size: 16 residues. Trimming removed 3 bases at V and 4 bases at J, with 17 bases between. For the CDR3, the DNA is TGTGCCAGCAGCTGGCAGGGCTTGGGCAGTTACAATGAGCAGTTCTTC. Its translation is CASSWQGLGSYNEQFF.

Only a few counts were recorded for this clone. V is TRBV5-1 and J is TRBJ2-3; D gene ambiguous. V gave up 6 bases and J gave up 5 bases, with 13 bases separating them. The CDR3 runs 13 residues. Germline V gene lookup returns CDR1 SGHRS and CDR2 YFSETQ. In nucleotides, the CDR3 is TGCGCCAGCACTCCTCTGGGGAAAGATACGCAGTATTTT. This sequence encodes CASTPLGKDTQYF.

CDR3 DNA sequence: TGTGCCAGCAGCTTCTCAGGGGCAGGGGGATTCTACGAGCAGTACTTC. Translation: CASSFSGAGGFYEQYF. The chain links TRBV11-2 to TRBJ2-7; TRBD1 matches at 7 bases. This CDR3 region has 16 residues. Germline V gene sequence: CDR1 SGHAT, CDR2 FQNNGV. V lost 3 bases and J lost 3; bases outside the gene matches: 11. The whole variable domain, filled in from reference TRBV11-2 and TRBJ2-7, reads EAGVAQSPRYKIIEKRQSVAFWCNPISGHATLYWYQQILGQGPKLLIQFQNNGVVDDSQLPKDRFSAERLKGVDSTLKIQPAKLEDSAVYLCASSFSGAGGFYEQYFGPGTRLTVT.

This chain uses TRBV30 with TRBJ1-5; tentative D call: TRBD1 (5 bases). The V gene's germline CDR1 is GTSNPN and CDR2 SVGIG (reference sequence). The CDR3 runs to 13 residues. V dropped 2 bases and J dropped 10 bases, with 15 bases sitting between them. Here the CDR3 DNA reads TGTGCCTGGAGTTCCAGACGGGGCGACCCCCAGCATTTT. Its protein product is CAWSSRRGDPQHF.

The CDR3 spells CASSLAGQGAYEQYF. CDR3 nucleotides: TGTGCCAGCAGCTTGGCGGGACAGGGTGCCTACGAGCAGTACTTC. The chain joins TRBV11-2 to TRBJ2-7, with TRBD1 identical over 9 bases. This CDR3 has 15 residues. CDR1 SGHAT and CDR2 FQNNGV come from the germline V gene. V lost 3 bases, J lost 2 bases, and 5 bases stayed unmatched.

The chain employs TRBV25-1 and TRBJ2-1, with TRBD2 matching over 8 bases. Germline V CDR1 and CDR2: MGHDK, SYGVNS. V was pared by 4 bases and J by 12 bases, with 2 bases of the junction left unmatched. The CDR3 is 11 amino acids. The CDR3 sequence is CASSGTSWQFF. For the CDR3, the DNA is TGTGCCAGCAGTGGGACTAGCTGGCAGTTCTTC.

The V and J genes are TRBV7-9 and TRBJ2-2; D call uncertain. Looked up from germline, CDR1 is SEHNR and CDR2 is FQNEAQ (reference sequence). CDR3 length: 12 residues. V lost 1 base, J lost 8 bases, and 5 bases lay in between. CDR3 amino acids: CASSLVIGELFF. The CDR3 DNA is TGTGCCAGCAGCTTAGTGATAGGGGAGCTGTTTTTT.

V is TRBV7-9 and J is TRBJ2-7; 8 bases line up with TRBD1. Germline CDR1 SEHNR, CDR2 FQNEAQ (reference sequence). The CDR3 is made up of 15 amino acids. V was clipped by 5 bases and J by 6 bases; unmatched bases: 12. As DNA, the CDR3 is TGTGCCAGCAGCGATGCGGACAGGGCAAAATTCGAGCAGTACTTC. It specifies CASSDADRAKFEQYF.

The sample holds a few counts of this clone. The junction departs from the called germline gene at one end, perhaps through a read error. The chain links TRBV5-4 to TRBJ2-7; 8 bases line up with TRBD2. The CDR3 consists of 12 residues. Germline CDR1 SGHNT, CDR2 YYREEE (reference sequence). The CDR3 region has the DNA TGTGCCAGCGCCCCCGCTGGGACTAGGATGCACTTC. Translating gives CASAPAGTRMHF.

The chain combines TRBV6-5 with TRBJ1-2; TRBD1 is a possible D gene (6 bases). With 5 bases removed from V and 7 bases from J, the gap between germline ends came to 11 bases. Per germline, CDR1 MNHEY and CDR2 SVGAGI. CDR3 size: 12 residues. Written as DNA, the CDR3 is TGTGCCAGCAGTCCACAGGGACGTGGCTACACCTTC. It translates to CASSPQGRGYTF.

The chain employs TRBV2 and TRBJ2-7; no clear D. The CDR3 extends over 11 amino acids. Germline V gene data show CDR1 as SNHLY and CDR2 as FYNNEI. Trimming pared 4 bases from V and 4 bases from J, leaving 5 bases between. CDR3 bases: TGTGCCAGCAGTGGGGGTTACGAGCAGTACTTC. Translated: CASSGGYEQYF. The variable domain in full, with the rest retrieved from reference TRBV2 and TRBJ2-7, is EPEVTQTPSHQVTQMGQEVILRCVPISNHLYFYWYRQILGQKVEFLVSFYNNEISEKSEIFDDQFSVERPDGSNFTLKIRSTKLEDSAMYFCASSGGYEQYFGPGTRLTVT.

This sequence joins TRBV19 and TRBJ1-1; D ambiguous. Between the trimmed V and J ends, which lost 2 bases and 3 bases, there was a span of 4 bases. Germline assignment: CDR1 LNHDA and CDR2 SQIVND (reference sequence). The CDR3 totals 12 residues. The CDR3 sequence: CASSIRDTEAFF. In DNA form, the CDR3 reads TGTGCCAGTAGTATACGGGACACTGAAGCTTTCTTT.

About this clone itself: This sample includes further DNA sequences coding for the same CDR3. V usage is TRBV7-2 and J usage is TRBJ2-1, with 8 bases fitting TRBD2. Germline V gene lookup returns CDR1 SGHTA and CDR2 FQGNSA. V was clipped by 0 bases and J by 2 bases; unmatched bases: 3. The CDR3 loop spans 16 amino acids. CDR3 protein: CASSLAGGRTYNEQFF. The CDR3 region has the DNA TGTGCCAGCAGCTTAGCAGGCGGGAGGACCTACAATGAGCAGTTCTTC.

The chain employs TRBV14 and TRBJ2-5, with 7 bases aligning to TRBD2. This CDR3 contains 13 residues. V was clipped by 4 bases and J by 7 bases; unmatched bases: 6. Germline V CDR1 and CDR2: SGHDN, FVKESK. This CDR3 is CASSPAGDATQYF. CDR3 sequence (DNA): TGTGCCAGCAGCCCGGCGGGGGATGCGACCCAGTACTTC.

The rearrangement uses TRBV7-9 and TRBJ2-1; D is perhaps TRBD2 (7 bases). CDR1 SEHNR and CDR2 FQNEAQ come from the germline V gene (reference sequence). The CDR3 is 16 residues long. V lost 1 base, J lost 2 bases, and 12 bases lay in between. The CDR3 DNA reads TGTGCCAGCAGCTTAGTCAGAGGGGGGGCCTACAATGAGCAGTTCTTC. Amino acids: CASSLVRGGAYNEQFF.

The chain uses TRBV2 and TRBJ2-5; 11 bases are shared with TRBD1. CDR1 and CDR2 (germline): SNHLY, FYNNEI. The CDR3 consists of 14 residues. Unmatched junction bases numbered 5, after V lost 6 bases and J lost 5 bases. Here the CDR3 reads CASSPRTGGETQYF. For the CDR3, the DNA is TGTGCCAGCAGCCCCAGGACAGGGGGCGAGACCCAGTACTTC.

V is TRBV5-1 and J is TRBJ1-5; a weak D match, TRBD1 (6 bases). There are 14 residues in the CDR3. Between the trimmed V and J ends, which lost 0 bases and 4 bases, there was a span of 8 bases. Germline V gene sequence: CDR1 SGHRS, CDR2 YFSETQ. This CDR3 reads CASSLGGTNQPQHF. In DNA, the CDR3 is TGCGCCAGCAGCTTGGGGGGGACAAATCAGCCCCAGCATTTT.

The CDR3 sequence is CASRKTGGRGSGANVLTF. The CDR3 DNA sequence: TGTGCCAGCAGGAAGACAGGCGGGCGAGGCTCTGGGGCCAACGTCCTGACTTTC. The chain carries TRBV28 and TRBJ2-6, with D possibly matching TRBD1 (6 bases). The CDR3 is 18 amino acids. Trimming pared 6 bases from V and 0 bases from J, leaving 18 bases between. The germline CDR1 and CDR2 sequences are MDHEN and SYDVKM.

The rearrangement uses TRBV5-1 and TRBJ1-5; D is possibly TRBD1 (5 bases). The length of the CDR3 is 13 residues. Germline CDR1 reads SGHRS; CDR2 reads YFSETQ. V was shortened by 0 bases and J by 5 bases, with 6 bases between the two germline ends. CDR3 residues: CASSLGGDQPQHF. The CDR3 DNA reads as TGCGCCAGCAGCTTGGGAGGGGATCAGCCCCAGCATTTT. Full variable domain (remainder filled in from reference TRBV5-1 and TRBJ1-5): KAGVTQTPRYLIKTRGQQVTLSCSPISGHRSVSWYQQTPGQGLQFLFEYFSETQRNKGNFPGRFSGRQFSNSRSEMNVSTLELGDSALYLCASSLGGDQPQHFGDGTRLSIL.

The chain couples TRBV6-5 to TRBJ1-5, with D maybe TRBD1 (5 bases). Germline V gives CDR1 MNHEY, CDR2 SVGAGI. V lost 5 bases and J lost 9, with 11 bases in between. The CDR3 length is 12 residues. Written as DNA, the CDR3 is TGTGCCAGCAGTCGAACGCAGGGGCCCCAGCATTTT. Amino acid sequence: CASSRTQGPQHF.